One sample yielded the 5 T cell receptor beta chains listed below, sequenced in a study of T cells after yellow fever vaccination. MiXCR, applied by TCRdb to the 5' RACE reads, yields one record per CDR3 protein. The table records 140,000 to 150,000 distinct CDR3 sequences, around 6.3% of them present only once. The source material was CD4+ T cells sorted from PBMCs, sampled 10 days after the yellow fever booster vaccination. The origin of the receptors is a man aged 30 to 45 who received the YFV17D yellow fever vaccine.

The table lists this clonotype with many counts. The chain combines TRBV7-2 with TRBJ2-6; D remains unclear. Trimming stripped 5 bases from V and 1 base from J, with 6 bases between. CDR1 SGHTA and CDR2 FQGNSA come from the germline V gene. The CDR3 contains 14 residues. DNA of the CDR3: TGTGCCAGCAGCCCCGTTTCTGGGGCCAACGTCCTGACTTTC. This encodes CASSPVSGANVLTF.

This clonotype showed up many times. This chain joins TRBV10-3 and TRBJ2-5; TRBD1 is a possible D gene (5 bases). The V end lost 6 bases, the J end lost 5 bases, and 19 bases lay between the germline ends. CDR1 and CDR2 (germline): ENHRY, SYGVKD. This CDR3 region has 15 residues. CDR3 sequence (DNA): TGTGCCATCAGATCCGACAGTGCCGGCGTTGAGACCCAGTACTTC. It translates to CAIRSDSAGVETQYF.

This clonotype was observed at least ten times. The chain combines TRBV24-1 with TRBJ1-4, with D possibly being TRBD1 (6 bases). V was cut by 10 bases and J by 0 bases, with 11 bases left in between. Per germline, CDR1 KGHDR and CDR2 SFDVKD. The CDR3 is made up of 14 amino acids. The CDR3 DNA is TGTGCCACGGGGGACAAATCAACTAATGAAAAACTGTTTTTT. Amino acid sequence: CATGDKSTNEKLFF.

This clonotype came up many times. This rearrangement joins TRBV11-2 to TRBJ1-5; no reliable D call. Germline values: CDR1 SGHAT, CDR2 FQNNGV. This CDR3 has 15 residues. V lost 1 base and J 3 bases, leaving 10 bases between the germline ends. This chain's CDR3 is CASSLGAVANQPQHF. DNA for the CDR3: TGTGCCAGCAGCTTAGGGGCAGTAGCCAATCAGCCCCAGCATTTT.

This clonotype was recorded many times. The chain combines TRBV20-1 with TRBJ2-7, with D unclear. Germline CDR1 reads DFQATT; CDR2 reads SNEGSKA (reference sequence). This CDR3 has 13 residues. Trimming removed 6 bases at V and 4 bases at J, with 16 bases between. This chain's CDR3 is CSALVRVSYEQYF. The DNA of the CDR3 is TGCAGTGCCCTTGTTCGGGTTTCTTACGAGCAGTACTTC.